Presented here are 32 T cell receptor beta chains from one specimen sequenced in a study of T cells after posttransplantation cyclophosphamide. Clones were read by immunoSEQ multiplex PCR, and TCRdb kept only the in-frame ones, dropping some. The sample consists of tens of thousands of clones, around 91% of them appearing once. Cyclophosphamide on days +3 and +4 followed busulfan-fludarabine conditioning and a marrow graft. The sequences come from PBMCs, collected around 63 days after allogeneic stem cell transplant with posttransplant cyclophosphamide. These receptors came from a male patient over 55 who received an allogeneic stem cell transplant from a related donor and was CMV-positive. Some T cells may trace back to the graft donor.

This sequence joins TRBV4-1 and TRBJ2-4, with TRBD2 matching 8 bases. The CDR3 is made up of 16 amino acids. After removal of 4 bases from V and 3 bases from J, the junction contained 8 bases not matched to a gene. Germline V lookup: CDR1 MGHRA, CDR2 YSYEKL. This CDR3 reads CASSLEAGDDKNIQYF. The CDR3 DNA follows: TGCGCCAGCAGCCTAGAAGCGGGGGACGACAAAAACATTCAGTACTTC.

The chain employs TRBV7-6 and TRBJ1-2; D remains unclear. Trimming took off 7 bases at V and 8 bases at J, with 14 bases between the two ends. In germline, CDR1 is SGHVS, CDR2 FNYEAQ. This CDR3 has 12 amino acids. CDR3 loop: CASNDLSGGYTF. CDR3 DNA: TGTGCCAGCAACGACCTCTCGGGAGGCTACACCTTC.

The chain combines TRBV5-7 with TRBJ2-7; no firm D call. TRBV5-7 qualifies as an ORF whose function is uncertain. The CDR3 totals 13 residues. Trimming removed 0 bases at V and 2 bases at J, with 6 bases between. The CDR3 DNA sequence: TGTGCCAGCAGCTTGGTCCTCCCCTACGAGCAGTACTTC. Protein sequence: CASSLVLPYEQYF.

The chain combines TRBV19 with TRBJ2-3; a weak D match, TRBD1 (6 bases). There are 14 residues in the CDR3. Germline V lookup: CDR1 LNHDA, CDR2 SQIVND (reference sequence). The V end was cut by 7 bases, the J end by 3 bases, with 14 bases between. CDR3 bases: TGTGCCAGTACCGAGGGGGTAAGGACAGATACGCAGTATTTT. Translation gives CASTEGVRTDTQYF.

The chain recombines TRBV6-5 with TRBJ1-6; no clear D gene. CDR1 is MNHEY, CDR2 SVGAGI, per germline. This CDR3 comprises 12 residues. With 0 bases removed from V and 9 bases from J, the gap between germline ends came to 3 bases. CDR3 nucleotide sequence: TGTGCCAGCAGTTACTCGAGTTCACCCCTCCACTTT. It is translated as CASSYSSSPLHF.

This chain links TRBV7-9 with TRBJ1-4; TRBD1 matches at 8 bases. V was clipped by 4 bases and J by 3 bases; unmatched bases: 10. The CDR3 is 17 residues long. Germline assignment: CDR1 SEHNR and CDR2 FQNEAQ (reference sequence). The CDR3 bases are TGTGCCAGCAGCTCGTTCCTACAGGGGGAGGCTAATGAAAAACTGTTTTTT. Translating gives CASSSFLQGEANEKLFF.

The V gene is TRBV18, the J gene TRBJ2-7; D gene unclear. Germline V gives CDR1 KGHSH, CDR2 LQKENI. The CDR3 contains 13 residues. Trimming shortened V by 3 bases and J by 2 bases, and 8 bases separated the two germline ends. The CDR3 here is CASSPPDTYEQYV. The CDR3 region has the DNA TGTGCCAGCTCACCCCCCGACACCTACGAGCAGTACGTC.

This chain uses TRBV7-2 with TRBJ2-5; 8 bases are a match to TRBD2. The V and J ends lost 5 bases and 3 bases, in that order; junction bases with no gene match: 11. CDR3 length equals 16 residues. CDR1 is SGHTA, CDR2 FQGNSA, per germline. CDR3 sequence (DNA): TGTGCCAGCAGCCCCGACGGCGGGGGGTATGAAGAGACCCAGTACTTC. Translation gives CASSPDGGGYEETQYF.

The chain recombines TRBV6-1 with TRBJ2-7; a weak D match, TRBD1 (8 bases). Germline CDR1 is MNHNS and CDR2 is SASEGT. Between the trimmed V and J ends, which lost 5 bases and 1 base, there was a span of 15 bases. The CDR3 has 15 residues. CDR3 nucleotides: TGTGCCAGCAGTAAAACAGGGGGGGATTCCTACGAGCAGTACGTC. Protein: CASSKTGGDSYEQYV.

The J gene is TRBJ1-5, the V gene TRBV6-1, with 11 positions matching TRBD1. The CDR3 loop spans 15 amino acids. The V segment lost 6 bases and the J segment 3 bases; nucleotides outside the gene matches: 4. The germline CDR1 and CDR2 sequences are MNHNS and SASEGT. The CDR3 sequence is CASSGQGALNQPQHF. The DNA of the CDR3 is TGTGCCAGCAGCGGACAGGGGGCTCTCAATCAGCCCCAGCATTTT.

The chain has TRBV6-1 and TRBJ2-5; 7 nucleotides line up with TRBD1. Losses at the gene ends were 4 bases for V and 2 bases for J; bases not matched to a gene: 7. This CDR3 has 15 residues. The germline V gene has CDR1 MNHNS and CDR2 SASEGT. The CDR3 nucleotides read TGTGCCAGCAGTGCCTCTTCAGGGGGACAAGAGACCCAGTACTTC. Protein sequence: CASSASSGGQETQYF.

The chain carries TRBV10-3 and TRBJ2-3, with unresolved D. Germline values: CDR1 ENHRY, CDR2 SYGVKD. The CDR3 covers 13 residues. Trimming left V 4 bases short and J 5 bases short, with 10 bases between. The CDR3 bases are TGTGCCATCAGTGGACAAGGTGAAGATACGCAGTATTTT. This gives the protein CAISGQGEDTQYF.

This chain uses TRBV6-1 with TRBJ2-7; 9 bases map to TRBD2. From germline, CDR1 is MNHNS and CDR2 SASEGT. The CDR3 spans 14 residues. V shed 2 bases, J shed 3 bases, and the junction held 2 bases outside the gene matches. The CDR3 region is CASSESGGHYEQYF. The CDR3 nucleotides are TGTGCCAGCAGTGAAAGCGGGGGGCACTACGAGCAGTACTTC.

The V gene is TRBV9, the J gene TRBJ2-2; the D is unclear. The CDR3 runs to 13 residues. Trimming cost V 3 bases and J 1 base, with 4 bases left between them. Germline V gene sequence: CDR1 SGDLS, CDR2 YYNGEE. Here the CDR3 DNA reads TGTGCCAGCAGCGGCGGGAACACCGGGGAGCTGTTTTTT. Encoded protein: CASSGGNTGELFF.

Only one count was recorded for this clone. The chain carries TRBV19 and TRBJ1-6; the match to TRBD1 covers 8 bases. Germline V gene data show CDR1 as LNHDA and CDR2 as SQIVND (reference sequence). The ends lost 5 bases at V and 10 bases at J; junction bases unmatched: 4. This CDR3 has 13 residues. CDR3 region: CASSDRGRSPLHF. Written as DNA, the CDR3 is TGTGCCAGTAGTGACAGGGGTAGATCACCCCTCCACTTT.

This sequence joins TRBV25-1 and TRBJ2-7; 8 nucleotides line up with TRBD1. This CDR3 has 15 residues. Germline V gene lookup returns CDR1 MGHDK and CDR2 SYGVNS. V shed 0 bases, J shed 1 base, and the junction held 2 bases outside the gene matches. The CDR3 sequence: CASSEYWTGSYEQYF. Here the CDR3 DNA reads TGTGCCAGCAGTGAATATTGGACAGGGTCCTACGAGCAGTACTTC.

The chain combines TRBV7-7 with TRBJ2-5; 11 bases match TRBD2. V dropped 8 bases and J dropped 5; count of bases not matched to a gene: 10. The CDR3 has 15 amino acids. CDR1 and CDR2 (germline): SSHAT, FNYEAQ (reference sequence). The CDR3 reads CASSLSGGVGETQYF. DNA for the CDR3: TGTGCCAGCTCTCTTAGCGGGGGGGTTGGGGAGACCCAGTACTTC.

The CDR3 protein is CASSRSTGNSSYNSPLHF. The CDR3 DNA follows: TGTGCCAGCAGCCGTTCGACAGGTAATAGCTCCTATAATTCACCCCTCCACTTT. V and J are TRBV11-2 and TRBJ1-6; perhaps TRBD1 as D (6 bases). V dropped 5 bases and J dropped 0 bases, with 17 bases sitting between them. Germline values: CDR1 SGHAT, CDR2 FQNNGV. This CDR3 has 18 amino acids.

V is TRBV25-1 and J is TRBJ2-3; D unclear. Germline V gene data show CDR1 as MGHDK and CDR2 as SYGVNS. Deletions cut 2 bases from V and 3 bases from J, with 15 bases between. The CDR3 spans 16 residues. The CDR3 bases are TGTGCCAGCAGTGAACTCACTGGGCAGAGTACAGATACGCAGTATTTT. This sequence encodes CASSELTGQSTDTQYF.

The chain employs TRBV5-1 and TRBJ2-2; no clear D. Germline V gene lookup returns CDR1 SGHRS and CDR2 YFSETQ. The CDR3 is 14 amino acids. With 6 bases removed from V and 7 bases from J, the gap between germline ends came to 16 bases. The CDR3 DNA is TGCGCCAGCACCCAGAATAGCATGAACGGGGAGCTGTTTTTT. Residues: CASTQNSMNGELFF.

The CDR3 coding sequence is TGTGCCAGCAGTTTTGACACCAGGGGCACAGATACGCAGTATTTT. Its translation: CASSFDTRGTDTQYF. The V call is TRBV5-4, the J call TRBJ2-3, with a tentative D call TRBD1 (5 bases). This CDR3 has 15 residues. Between the trimmed V and J ends, which lost 5 bases and 1 base, there was a span of 14 bases. The germline gives CDR1 SGHNT, CDR2 YYREEE (reference sequence).

This chain joins TRBV6-1 and TRBJ1-6, with 11 bases fitting TRBD1. Trimming took 3 bases from V and 9 from J; bases not matched to a gene: 7. Germline-derived CDR1 and CDR2 are MNHNS and SASEGT. The CDR3 has 16 residues. CDR3 sequence (DNA): TGTGCCAGCAGTGATCCGGGACAGGGGGTTTCTTCACCCCTCCACTTT. Amino acids: CASSDPGQGVSSPLHF.

Turning to this clone: One end of the junction varies from germline; a read error may be responsible. Other DNA sequences of this sample code for an identical CDR3. V usage is TRBV11-2 and J usage is TRBJ2-1; possible D gene TRBD2, 5 bases. Germline-derived CDR1 and CDR2 are SGHAT and FQNNGV. The CDR3 sequence is 16 residues long. Here the CDR3 DNA reads TGTGCCAGCAGCTTAGTATACGGGGTCCTGGGAAATGAGCAATTCTTC. It specifies CASSLVYGVLGNEQFF.

The rearrangement uses TRBV6-6 and TRBJ2-7; the match to TRBD1 covers 8 bases. Trimming cost V 5 bases and J 3 bases; bases outside gene matches: 9. The germline V gene encodes CDR1 MNHNY and CDR2 SVGAGI (reference sequence). The CDR3 sequence is 15 residues long. The CDR3 nucleotides read TGTGCCAGCAGTCGAGGGACAGGTCAACTCTACGAGCAGTACTTC. This codes for CASSRGTGQLYEQYF.

The V and J genes are TRBV7-8 and TRBJ2-3, with D hard to call. The CDR3 consists of 12 residues. With 4 bases removed from V and 3 bases from J, the gap between germline ends came to 5 bases. Germline values: CDR1 SGHVS, CDR2 FQNEAQ. CDR3: CASSSFTDTQYF. CDR3 bases: TGTGCCAGCAGCTCATTTACAGATACGCAGTATTTT.

The CDR3 nucleotides are TGCGCCAGCAGCCTATTAGCGGGGGGGCTCGACAATGAGCAGTTCTTC. This translates into CASSLLAGGLDNEQFF. The chain links TRBV5-1 to TRBJ2-1; 11 nucleotides match TRBD2. CDR1 SGHRS and CDR2 YFSETQ come from the germline V gene. The CDR3 runs 16 residues. V lost 4 bases and J lost 5; bases outside the gene matches: 8.

A note on this clone: The sample contains more than one DNA sequence encoding this CDR3. The rearrangement links TRBV6-1 to TRBJ2-3; a possible D gene is TRBD1 (6 bases). This CDR3 has 14 amino acids. Per germline, CDR1 MNHNS and CDR2 SASEGT. V shed 3 bases and J shed 1 base, with 8 bases lying between them. CDR3 in DNA: TGTGCCAGCAGTGAGGCAGGGGGCACAGATACGCAGTATTTT. Its translation is CASSEAGGTDTQYF.

The chain has TRBV6-5 and TRBJ1-3, with D unresolved. The V gene's germline CDR1 is MNHEY and CDR2 SVGAGI. The V end lost 4 bases, the J end lost 0 bases, and 13 bases lay between the germline ends. The CDR3 is 16 amino acids. The CDR3 DNA reads as TGTGCCAGCAGTTTGGGCACAACTTCCTCTGGAAACACCATATATTTT. Amino acids: CASSLGTTSSGNTIYF.

In this sample, this clone turned up a few times. The chain has TRBV28 and TRBJ2-2, with 7 bases matching TRBD1. Germline V CDR1 and CDR2: MDHEN, SYDVKM. The length of the CDR3 is 14 residues. V lost 8 bases to trimming and J lost 7 bases; unmatched junction nucleotides: 10. The CDR3 sequence is CASGTTGSNGELFF. CDR3 nucleotides: TGTGCCAGCGGTACGACAGGGTCCAACGGGGAGCTGTTTTTT.

This chain links TRBV5-1 with TRBJ1-2; 7 bases line up with TRBD1. CDR1 is SGHRS, CDR2 YFSETQ, per germline. The CDR3 runs 14 residues. The J segment lost 3 bases and the V segment lost 0 bases, leaving 2 bases of the junction unmatched. CDR3 region: CASSLDRGYYGYTF. The CDR3 DNA follows: TGCGCCAGCAGCTTGGACAGGGGATACTATGGCTACACCTTC. The whole variable domain, remainder taken from reference TRBV5-1 and TRBJ1-2, is KAGVTQTPRYLIKTRGQQVTLSCSPISGHRSVSWYQQTPGQGLQFLFEYFSETQRNKGNFPGRFSGRQFSNSRSEMNVSTLELGDSALYLCASSLDRGYYGYTFGSGTRLTVV.

This chain joins TRBV5-1 and TRBJ1-5; D is uncertain. V was clipped by 0 bases and J by 0 bases, with 10 bases between them. The CDR3 extends over 16 amino acids. The germline V gene has CDR1 SGHRS and CDR2 YFSETQ. CDR3 nucleotide sequence: TGCGCCAGCAGCTTGGTGGGCCCTAATAGCAATCAGCCCCAGCATTTT. Amino acid sequence: CASSLVGPNSNQPQHF.

The genes are TRBV19 and TRBJ1-1; TRBD1 matches 12 bases. Germline CDR1 reads LNHDA; CDR2 reads SQIVND (reference sequence). The CDR3 is made up of 16 amino acids. V shed 8 bases, J shed 3 bases, and the junction held 10 bases outside the gene matches. In nucleotides, the CDR3 is TGTGCCAGTCGAGGGGACAGGGGGCGCCTGGACACTGAAGCTTTCTTT. Amino acid sequence: CASRGDRGRLDTEAFF.